The 21 T cell receptor beta chains below come from one sample, sequenced in a study of CD8+CD57+ T cells in acquired aplastic anemia. Genomic DNA provided the template from which TCR beta VDJ and CDR3 profiles were obtained. TCRdb independently ran MiXCR on the reads; one entry per CDR3 protein. The table shows some 42,000 distinct CDR3 sequences, with approximately 67% occurring only once. The sequenced material came from sorted CD4+, CD8+, or CD8+CD57+ T cells (not recorded which) from PBMCs. Receptors originate from a human donor in good health, serving as a control.

This chain links TRBV10-3 with TRBJ2-7; D tentatively reads TRBD1 or TRBD2 (6 bases each). CDR3 length: 12 amino acids. V lost 8 bases and J lost 4, with 12 bases in between. Looked up from germline, CDR1 is ENHRY and CDR2 is SYGVKD. CDR3 protein: CAISQGTYEQYF. Written as DNA, the CDR3 is TGTGCCATCTCCCAGGGGACTTACGAGCAGTACTTC.

The V call is TRBV11-2, the J call TRBJ2-7, with 8 bases identical to TRBD1. With 0 bases clipped from V and 4 bases from J, the junction kept 8 bases outside the gene matches. CDR1 is SGHAT, CDR2 FQNNGV, per germline. The CDR3 length is 16 residues. The CDR3 coding sequence is TGTGCCAGCAGCTTAGAGGGCAGGGGGCTCAAGTACGAGCAGTACTTC. It yields the protein CASSLEGRGLKYEQYF.

This clonotype has ten or more counts. V is TRBV9 and J is TRBJ1-1; TRBD1 might be the D (6 bases). CDR1 and CDR2 from the germline V gene are SGDLS and YYNGEE. The ends were cut back, 6 bases at V and 4 bases at J, with 16 bases in the middle. This CDR3 comprises 14 residues. This CDR3 is CASNAQGDGTEAFF. In DNA, the CDR3 is TGTGCCAGCAACGCACAGGGCGATGGCACTGAAGCTTTCTTT.

As DNA, the CDR3 is TGCAGTGCTAAAACCCCGGGGGTGGAGACCCAGTACTTC. Residues: CSAKTPGVETQYF. The V gene is TRBV20-1, the J gene TRBJ2-5; maybe TRBD2 (6 bases). The germline gives CDR1 DFQATT, CDR2 SNEGSKA (reference sequence). This CDR3 has 13 residues. V was clipped by 4 bases and J by 5 bases, with 14 bases between them.

This clonotype was counted a single time. This rearrangement joins TRBV5-8 to TRBJ2-1, with D perhaps matching TRBD2 (5 bases). Trimming removed 2 bases from V and 6 bases from J, with 9 bases in between. This CDR3 has 13 residues. Per the germline V gene, CDR1 is SGHTS and CDR2 is YDEGEE. CDR3 DNA sequence: TGTGCCAGCAGCTTCCTAGCAACCAATGAGCAGTTCTTC. Translated: CASSFLATNEQFF.

This chain links TRBV29-1 with TRBJ2-1; no definite D call. CDR1 and CDR2 from the germline V gene are SQVTM and ANQGSEA. Trimming cost V 5 bases and J 0 bases, with 11 bases left between them. The CDR3 contains 14 residues. CDR3 region: CSVILATSYNEQFF. CDR3 nucleotide sequence: TGCAGCGTTATCTTGGCAACCTCCTACAATGAGCAGTTCTTC.

V usage is TRBV7-6 and J usage is TRBJ1-2; D gene ambiguous. Trimming left V 3 bases short and J 8 bases short, with 13 bases between. Germline lookup yields CDR1 SGHVS and CDR2 FNYEAQ. There are 13 residues in the CDR3. CDR3 amino acids: CASSFSRHGGYTF. CDR3 nucleotides: TGTGCCAGCAGCTTTTCCAGGCACGGAGGCTACACCTTC.

This clonotype came up a few times. The rearrangement links TRBV5-4 to TRBJ1-5; a possible D gene is TRBD1 (5 bases). CDR3 length: 13 amino acids. Germline V gives CDR1 SGHNT, CDR2 YYREEE (reference sequence). The germline V and J ends were trimmed by 3 bases and 4 bases, with 8 bases remaining between them. The CDR3 nucleotides are TGTGCCAGCAGCTGGGGGGAGAATCAGCCCCAGCATTTT. Amino acid sequence: CASSWGENQPQHF.

The genes are TRBV29-1 and TRBJ1-1, with 8 bases fitting TRBD1. V dropped 5 bases and J dropped 3; count of bases not matched to a gene: 5. The CDR3 has 13 amino acids. Germline-derived CDR1 and CDR2 are SQVTM and ANQGSEA. This chain's CDR3 is CSVLTGVDTEAFF. The CDR3 region has the DNA TGCAGCGTTCTGACAGGGGTTGACACTGAAGCTTTCTTT.

This clonotype appeared a few times. The CDR3 sequence: CATSFTGSSGANVLTF. DNA for the CDR3: TGTGCCACCAGCTTTACAGGGAGCTCTGGGGCCAACGTCCTGACTTTC. The chain carries TRBV15 and TRBJ2-6; D possibly corresponds to TRBD1 (6 bases). Germline V gene sequence: CDR1 LNHNV, CDR2 YYDKDF (reference sequence). V gave up 5 bases and J gave up 0 bases, with 11 bases separating them. The CDR3 is 16 amino acids.

This clonotype was seen a single time. V usage is TRBV7-2 and J usage is TRBJ2-5; 7 bases agree with TRBD2. Unmatched junction bases numbered 5, after V lost 6 bases and J lost 1 base. This CDR3 has 14 residues. The V gene's germline CDR1 is SGHTA and CDR2 FQGNSA. CDR3 sequence: CASSRGGSQETQYF. The CDR3 nucleotides are TGTGCCAGCAGTCGGGGCGGGAGCCAAGAGACCCAGTACTTC.

This clonotype was seen at least ten times. The chain employs TRBV28 and TRBJ1-1; D not certain. Trimming cost V 3 bases and J 4 bases, with 12 bases left between them. The germline gives CDR1 MDHEN, CDR2 SYDVKM. The CDR3 totals 14 residues. CDR3: CASSFAAWGTEAFF. The CDR3 nucleotides are TGTGCCAGCAGTTTTGCGGCGTGGGGCACTGAAGCTTTCTTT. Variable domain in full (rest from reference TRBV28 and TRBJ1-1): DVKVTQSSRYLVKRTGEKVFLECVQDMDHENMFWYRQDPGLGLRLIYFSYDVKMKEKGDIPEGYSVSREKKERFSLILESASTNQTSMYLCASSFAAWGTEAFFGQGTRLTVV.

For this clonotype: The conserved phenylalanine or tryptophan is not found at the CDR3 terminus, so this likely reflects a read error. The J gene is TRBJ1-1, the V gene TRBV20-1; D is unclear. The germline gives CDR1 DFQATT, CDR2 SNEGSKA (reference sequence). The CDR3 extends over 12 amino acids. The chain's CDR3 is CRARVNQVEAFS. The DNA of the CDR3 is TGCAGAGCTAGAGTGAACCAGGTTGAAGCTTTCTCT.

The chain links TRBV29-1 to TRBJ2-2; TRBD2 matches at 9 bases. Germline V gene sequence: CDR1 SQVTM, CDR2 ANQGSEA. J lost 4 bases, V lost 4 bases, and 4 bases had no gene match. This CDR3 is built from 14 residues. CDR3 amino acids: CSVVAGEGTGELFF. The DNA for the CDR3 is TGCAGCGTTGTAGCGGGAGAGGGCACCGGGGAGCTGTTTTTT.

This clonotype has ten or more counts. This chain joins TRBV6-2 or TRBV6-3 and TRBJ2-2; the D is unclear. Germline V gene sequence: CDR1 MNHEY, CDR2 SVGEGT. The CDR3 totals 16 residues. V lost 5 bases, J lost 7 bases, and 20 bases lay in between. Here the CDR3 DNA reads TGTGCCAGCAGTCTCCGGACCGCGTATAGAGACGGGGAGCTGTTTTTT. This gives the protein CASSLRTAYRDGELFF.

The V and J genes are TRBV20-1 and TRBJ1-2; D gene unclear. The germline V gene has CDR1 DFQATT and CDR2 SNEGSKA (reference sequence). The length of the CDR3 is 12 residues. V shed 5 bases and J shed 2 bases, with 9 bases lying between them. CDR3 loop: CSAPLTNYGYTF. Here the CDR3 DNA reads TGCAGTGCTCCCCTTACCAACTATGGCTACACCTTC.

Only a few counts were recorded for this clonotype. This sequence joins TRBV2 and TRBJ2-7, with a possible D match to TRBD1 (6 bases). Trimming took 2 bases from V and 2 from J, leaving 13 bases between them. Germline V gives CDR1 SNHLY, CDR2 FYNNEI. The CDR3 is made up of 15 amino acids. CDR3 in amino acids: CASSEYPGQTYEQYF. The DNA of the CDR3 is TGTGCCAGCAGTGAATACCCCGGACAGACCTACGAGCAGTACTTC. The variable domain in full, completed from reference TRBV2 and TRBJ2-7, reads EPEVTQTPSHQVTQMGQEVILRCVPISNHLYFYWYRQILGQKVEFLVSFYNNEISEKSEIFDDQFSVERPDGSNFTLKIRSTKLEDSAMYFCASSEYPGQTYEQYFGPGTRLTVT.

The chain has TRBV7-9 and TRBJ2-7, with D unclear. Trimming removed 5 bases at V and 2 bases at J, with 7 bases between. The length of the CDR3 is 12 residues. Germline CDR1 reads SEHNR; CDR2 reads FQNEAQ (reference sequence). CDR3 in DNA: TGTGCCAGCAGCCACAACACCTACGAGCAGTACTTC. The encoded protein is CASSHNTYEQYF.

The rearrangement links TRBV29-1 to TRBJ1-2; a possible D gene is TRBD1 (5 bases). The CDR3 is 12 residues long. The germline CDR1 and CDR2 sequences are SQVTM and ANQGSEA. The ends were cut back, 3 bases at V and 4 bases at J, with 9 bases in the middle. The CDR3 sequence: CSVDTGTYGYTF. The CDR3 nucleotides are TGCAGCGTTGATACAGGCACCTATGGCTACACCTTC.

This chain connects TRBV28 to TRBJ2-3, with unresolved D. V lost 10 bases to trimming and J lost 0 bases, with 11 bases between them. Germline lookup yields CDR1 MDHEN and CDR2 SYDVKM. The CDR3 has 13 residues. CDR3 in amino acids: CATGWSSTDTQYF. The CDR3 DNA sequence: TGTGCCACCGGGTGGAGTAGCACAGATACGCAGTATTTT.

V and J are TRBV24-1 and TRBJ2-2; 9 bases map to TRBD2. The CDR3 sequence is 16 residues long. J was trimmed by 5 bases and V by 9 bases; bases with no gene match: 12. Looked up from germline, CDR1 is KGHDR and CDR2 is SFDVKD. The CDR3 sequence: CATRVRAAGGTGELFF. Here the CDR3 DNA reads TGTGCCACCCGGGTCCGAGCAGCGGGAGGTACCGGGGAGCTGTTTTTT.